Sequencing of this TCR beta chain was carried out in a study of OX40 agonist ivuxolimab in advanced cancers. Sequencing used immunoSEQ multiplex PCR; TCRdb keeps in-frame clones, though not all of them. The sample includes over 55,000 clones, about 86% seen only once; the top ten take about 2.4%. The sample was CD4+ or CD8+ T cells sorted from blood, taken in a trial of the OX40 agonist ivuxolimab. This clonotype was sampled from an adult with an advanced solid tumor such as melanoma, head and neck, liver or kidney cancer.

CDR3 sequence: CASSLGRTGVDEQYF. The CDR3 region has the DNA TGTGCCAGCTCACTAGGGAGGACAGGGGTGGACGAGCAGTACTTC. This chain connects TRBV18 to TRBJ2-7, with 9 bases identical to TRBD1. The CDR3 is 15 amino acids. Germline values: CDR1 KGHSH, CDR2 LQKENI. Germline trimming cut 4 bases from V and 5 bases from J; bases unmatched to any gene: 9.